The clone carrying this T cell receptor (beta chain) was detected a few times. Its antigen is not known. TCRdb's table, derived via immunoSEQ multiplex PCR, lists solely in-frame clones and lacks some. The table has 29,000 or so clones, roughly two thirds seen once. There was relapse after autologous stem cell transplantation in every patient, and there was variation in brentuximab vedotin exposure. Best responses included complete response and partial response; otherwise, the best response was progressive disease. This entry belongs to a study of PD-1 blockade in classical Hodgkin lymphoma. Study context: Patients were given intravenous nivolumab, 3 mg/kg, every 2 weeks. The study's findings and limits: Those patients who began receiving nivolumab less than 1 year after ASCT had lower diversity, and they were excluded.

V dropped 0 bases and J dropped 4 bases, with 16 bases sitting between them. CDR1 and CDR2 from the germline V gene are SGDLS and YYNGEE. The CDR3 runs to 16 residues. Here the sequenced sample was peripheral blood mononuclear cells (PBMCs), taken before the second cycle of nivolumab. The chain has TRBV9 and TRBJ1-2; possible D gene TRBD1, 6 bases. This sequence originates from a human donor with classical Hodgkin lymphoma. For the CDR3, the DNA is TGTGCCAGCAGCGTAGTCGGCCCAGGGGAACCCTATGGCTACACCTTC. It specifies CASSVVGPGEPYGYTF.